Sequencing of this T cell receptor beta chain was carried out in a study of Ad26.COV2.S vaccination and SARS-CoV-2 variants. This clone was observed a handful of times. Noted treatment: roughly 20 received Ad26.COV2.S at low or high dose, single or two shots; about 5 received placebo; per-sample allocation not given. Sampling took place 63 days after the first vaccine or placebo injection. The repertoire was sequenced with immunoSEQ multiplex PCR; TCRdb's copy has only in-frame clones and lacks some. The sample carries fewer than 800,000 clones, 70% to 90% recorded once. The source material was peripheral blood, sampled in a trial of Ad26.COV2.S vaccine versus placebo. The clonotype was recovered from a person between 18 and 59 years old who received the Ad26.COV2.S COVID-19 vaccine or a placebo.

The CDR3 is CASSRGQGSNQPQHF. The CDR3 nucleotides read TGTGCCAGCAGCCGGGGACAGGGTAGCAATCAGCCCCAGCATTTT. The rearrangement uses TRBV9 and TRBJ1-5, with 9 bases matching TRBD1. CDR1 is SGDLS and CDR2 is YYNGEE in the germline V gene. This CDR3 has 15 residues. V was clipped by 4 bases and J by 0 bases; unmatched bases: 2.